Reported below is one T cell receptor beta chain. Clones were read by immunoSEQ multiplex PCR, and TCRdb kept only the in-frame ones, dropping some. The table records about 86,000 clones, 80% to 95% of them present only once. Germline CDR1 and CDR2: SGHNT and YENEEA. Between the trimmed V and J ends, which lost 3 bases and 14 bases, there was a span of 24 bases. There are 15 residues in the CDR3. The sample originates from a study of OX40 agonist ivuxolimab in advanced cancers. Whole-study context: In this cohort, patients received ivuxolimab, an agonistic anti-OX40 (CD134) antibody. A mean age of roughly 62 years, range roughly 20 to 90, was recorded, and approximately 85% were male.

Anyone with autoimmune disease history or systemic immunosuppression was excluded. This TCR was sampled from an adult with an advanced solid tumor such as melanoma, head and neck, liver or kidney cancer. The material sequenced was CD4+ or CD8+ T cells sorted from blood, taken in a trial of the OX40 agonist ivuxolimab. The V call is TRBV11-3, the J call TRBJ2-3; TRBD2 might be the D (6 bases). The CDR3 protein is CASSLEGLPDLPRYF. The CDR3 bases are TGTGCCAGCAGCTTGGAGGGGCTCCCCGATCTACCGCGGTATTTT.